This entry is about one T cell receptor beta chain. The sample originates from a study of blood T cell repertoires in COVID-19. About the study: The samples span acute and convalescent COVID-19 from the United States, Italy and Spain. The analysed material was cDNA or gDNA that came from T cells, B-cell-depleted T cells, or PBMCs.

Source study methods: Estimation of nucleated cell counts relied on the amplification of reference gene primers. Assay: immunoSEQ multiplex PCR; the TCRdb copy retains only in-frame clones and omits some. The V and J calls and the clone size are those of that table, but D and trimming were determined from the DNA. Here the sample spans some 150,000 clones, roughly 81% being singletons. This CDR3 spans 17 amino acids. In germline, CDR1 is SGDLS, CDR2 YYNGEE. Unmatched junction bases numbered 15, after V lost 6 bases and J lost 6 bases. The genes are TRBV9 and TRBJ2-1; 10 bases fit TRBD2. The source is a man aged 35-49 years who had recovered from COVID-19. Material: peripheral blood. In DNA, the CDR3 is TGTGCCAGCACCCCTCGGACCGTGGCTAGCGGGAGCAATGAGCAGTTCTTC. Encoded protein: CASTPRTVASGSNEQFF.